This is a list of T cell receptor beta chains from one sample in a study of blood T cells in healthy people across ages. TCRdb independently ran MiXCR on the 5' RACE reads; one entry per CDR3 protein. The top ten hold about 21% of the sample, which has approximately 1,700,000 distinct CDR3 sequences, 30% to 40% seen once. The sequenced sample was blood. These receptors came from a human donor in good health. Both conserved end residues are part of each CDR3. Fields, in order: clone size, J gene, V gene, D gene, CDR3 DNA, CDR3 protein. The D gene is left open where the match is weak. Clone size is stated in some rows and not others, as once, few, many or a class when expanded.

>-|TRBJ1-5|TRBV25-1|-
TGTGCCAGCAGTATGGGTGGGAGAAGTGGTCAGCCCCAGCATTTT
CASSMGGRSGQPQHF
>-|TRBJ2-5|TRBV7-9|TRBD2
TGTGCCAGCAGCTCTAGGAGGTTAGCGGGGGAGTCCCAAGAGACCCAGTACTTC
CASSSRRLAGESQETQYF
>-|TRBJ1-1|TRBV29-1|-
TGCAGCGTTGAAGACCAGGGCCACACTGAAGCTTTCTTT
CSVEDQGHTEAFF
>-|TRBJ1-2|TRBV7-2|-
TGTGCCAGCAGCTTACTAGTCGAAATCTTAGGGTATGGCTACACCTTC
CASSLLVEILGYGYTF
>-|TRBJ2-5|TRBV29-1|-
TGCAGCGTTCCGTGGCCCTCTGAAGAGACCCAGTACTTC
CSVPWPSEETQYF
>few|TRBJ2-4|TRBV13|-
TGTGCCAGCAGCAACGGAATCGGGTCCTATGAGCAGTACTTC
CASSNGIGSYEQYF
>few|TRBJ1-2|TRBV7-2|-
-
CASSFGPGDYGYTF
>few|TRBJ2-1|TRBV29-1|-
TGCAGCGTTGAAGAACAGGCCTACAATGAGCAGTTCTTC
CSVEEQAYNEQFF
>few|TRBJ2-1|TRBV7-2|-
TGTGCCAGCAGCTTCAGCCGGGACGTTAATGAGCAGTTCTTC
CASSFSRDVNEQFF
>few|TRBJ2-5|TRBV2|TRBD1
TGTGCCAGCCAACTAGGGACAGCTCAAGAGACCCAGTACTTC
CASQLGTAQETQYF
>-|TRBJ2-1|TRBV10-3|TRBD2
TGTGCCATCAGTGAGCGGGGGGGAACTCGCTCCTACAATGAGCAGTTCTTC
CAISERGGTRSYNEQFF
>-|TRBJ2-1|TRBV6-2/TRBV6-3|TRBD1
TGTGCCAGCAGCCCGGGACAGGGAGCCCCCTACAATGAGCAGTTCTTC
CASSPGQGAPYNEQFF
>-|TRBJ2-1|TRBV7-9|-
TGTGCCAGCAGCTTAGAAGCGCAGCAAGAGACCCAGTTCTTC
CASSLEAQQETQFF
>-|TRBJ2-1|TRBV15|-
TGTGCCACCAACAGAGATCAGGGAACAGTATACAATGAGCAGTTCTTC
CATNRDQGTVYNEQFF
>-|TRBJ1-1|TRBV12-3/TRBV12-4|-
TGTGCCAGCAATGCAGGGTCGGGGAACACTGAAGCTTTCTTT
CASNAGSGNTEAFF
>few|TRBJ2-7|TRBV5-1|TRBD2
TGCGCCAGCAGCTTGGTACTAGCGGCGACCTACGAGCAGTACTTC
CASSLVLAATYEQYF